The 10 T cell receptor beta chains below come from one sample, sequenced in a study of CD8 T cells in Susac syndrome. cDNA came from approximately 0.5 to 1 ug RNA primed by random hexamers. TCRdb fed the immunoSEQ multiplex PCR reads into MiXCR, producing one record per CDR3 protein. The sample shows fewer than 150,000 distinct CDR3 sequences, roughly 89% of them seen only once. Sequenced sample: CD8+ T cells from PBMCs. The receptors stem from a human donor with multiple sclerosis.

This clonotype was observed a few times. The V and J genes are TRBV24-1 and TRBJ1-5; no firm D call. The CDR3 runs to 14 residues. Trimming removed 3 bases from V and 7 bases from J, with 12 bases in between. CDR1 is KGHDR, CDR2 SFDVKD, per germline. The CDR3 nucleotides are TGTGCCACCAGTGATGTCAGTACAGCGCAGCCCCAGCATTTT. It specifies CATSDVSTAQPQHF.

V gene TRBV7-9 combines with J gene TRBJ2-5; D may be TRBD2 (5 bases). Between the trimmed V and J ends, which lost 3 bases and 2 bases, there was a span of 13 bases. Germline values: CDR1 SEHNR, CDR2 FQNEAQ (reference sequence). The CDR3 covers 15 residues. CDR3 DNA: TGTGCCAGCAGCTTGTCTGTGAGGGAGCAAGAGACCCAGTACTTC. Residues: CASSLSVREQETQYF.

This clonotype occurred once. The J gene is TRBJ1-2, the V gene TRBV20-1, with D perhaps matching TRBD1 (6 bases). V lost 0 bases and J lost 4, with 12 bases in between. From germline, CDR1 is DFQATT and CDR2 SNEGSKA (reference sequence). The CDR3 consists of 14 residues. The CDR3 DNA sequence: TGCAGTGCTAGAGAGCGGGGGCGGGTCTATGGCTACACCTTC. Translating gives CSARERGRVYGYTF.

This chain links TRBV2 with TRBJ2-7; D uncertain. Trimming shortened V by 5 bases and J by 0 bases, and 11 bases separated the two germline ends. Germline V CDR1 and CDR2: SNHLY, FYNNEI. The CDR3 extends over 14 amino acids. The DNA for the CDR3 is TGTGCCAGCAGTCGGACGGCCTCCTCCTACGAGCAGTACTTC. It encodes CASSRTASSYEQYF.

V is TRBV7-7 and J is TRBJ2-3, with D perhaps matching TRBD1 or TRBD2 (5 bases each). The CDR3 runs to 15 residues. Trimming cost V 5 bases and J 2 bases, with 14 bases left between them. Looked up from germline, CDR1 is SSHAT and CDR2 is FNYEAQ (reference sequence). CDR3 sequence: CASSPGARVTDTQYF. The DNA for the CDR3 is TGTGCCAGCAGCCCCGGGGCGAGGGTCACAGATACGCAGTATTTT.

This sequence joins TRBV5-4 and TRBJ2-3, with 12 bases fitting TRBD2. The CDR3 contains 16 residues. V lost 4 bases to trimming and J lost 2 bases; unmatched junction nucleotides: 5. Germline-derived CDR1 and CDR2 are SGHNT and YYREEE (reference sequence). CDR3 bases: TGTGCCAGCAGCCACGGACTAGCGGGACACACAGATACGCAGTATTTT. This encodes CASSHGLAGHTDTQYF.

This clonotype was seen only once. J is TRBJ2-3 and V is TRBV10-3; D unclear. The germline CDR1 and CDR2 sequences are ENHRY and SYGVKD. The CDR3 covers 15 residues. Trimming left V 0 bases short and J 2 bases short, with 9 bases between. The CDR3 loop is CAISESTPTTDTQYF. CDR3 nucleotide sequence: TGTGCCATCAGTGAGTCGACTCCGACCACAGATACGCAGTATTTT.

The J gene is TRBJ1-1, the V gene TRBV7-8; 7 bases line up with TRBD1. The trim removed 7 bases at V and 0 bases at J, leaving 11 bases unmatched. Per germline, CDR1 SGHVS and CDR2 FQNEAQ. This CDR3 is built from 16 residues. The CDR3 DNA is TGTGCCAGCAAATCCAGCTGGGACAGTCTGAACACTGAAGCTTTCTTT. Amino acid sequence: CASKSSWDSLNTEAFF.

CDR3: CASSYSAGVYNEQFF. CDR3 DNA: TGTGCCAGCAGTTACTCCGCGGGGGTATACAATGAGCAGTTCTTC. The chain has TRBV6-5 and TRBJ2-1; 7 bases map to TRBD2. V was clipped by 0 bases and J by 4 bases; unmatched bases: 3. Germline CDR1 MNHEY, CDR2 SVGAGI. The CDR3 extends over 15 amino acids.

This chain links TRBV10-3 with TRBJ2-3; maybe TRBD2 (6 bases). Trimming removed 6 bases at V and 2 bases at J, with 15 bases between. In germline, CDR1 is ENHRY, CDR2 SYGVKD. This CDR3 contains 15 residues. DNA for the CDR3: TGTGCCATCAGCGAAGCGGGCCCTACCACAGATACGCAGTATTTT. This sequence encodes CAISEAGPTTDTQYF.